The clone carrying this T cell receptor (beta chain) was seen just once. J lost 6 bases, V lost 7 bases, and 12 bases had no gene match. Germline assignment: CDR1 MNHEY and CDR2 SVGAGI. The length of the CDR3 is 15 residues. The entry originates in a study of blood T cell repertoires in COVID-19. Overall study: COVID-19 samples, acute and convalescent, were from the United States, Italy and Spain. The cDNA or gDNA used as material had been derived from T cells, B-cell-depleted T cells, or PBMCs.

Measured with immunoSEQ multiplex PCR; TCRdb has only the in-frame clones, and not every one. The top ten hold more than 3% of the sample, which has around 150,000 clones, 65% to 90% seen once. The source of this sequence is a man aged 70 or older with acute or convalescent COVID-19. The sample was peripheral blood. The chain is built from TRBV6-5 and TRBJ2-1; 7 positions match TRBD2. The CDR3 spells CASNWEGGSSNEQFF. Here the CDR3 DNA reads TGTGCCAGCAATTGGGAGGGAGGATCCAGCAATGAGCAGTTCTTC.